This record concerns one TCR beta chain sequence. Participant age was roughly 18 to 95 years, and participants resided in fewer than 30 US areas. Participant-given clinical history determined each cohort assignment. Trimming removed 8 bases from V and 6 bases from J, with 16 bases in between. Germline V lookup: CDR1 SNHLY, CDR2 FYNNEI. This CDR3 contains 13 residues. The sample comes from a study of blood T cell repertoires in COVID-19. Study-wide context: Samples taken during acute and convalescent COVID-19 were collected in the United States, Italy and Spain.

As processed by the authors: Estimated nucleated cell counts came from reference gene primer amplification. The protocol was immunoSEQ multiplex PCR, while the TCRdb copy is restricted to in-frame clones and leaves out a portion. V and J calls plus clone size are reproduced from that table; the DNA served to infer D and trimming. The sample carries nearly 250,000 clones, roughly 85% recorded once. The origin of this receptor is a woman aged 50 to 65 with acute COVID-19. The sequenced sample consisted of PBMCs or T cells enriched from blood (not recorded which). The genes are TRBV2 and TRBJ1-2; D is possibly TRBD1 (5 bases). The CDR3 nucleotides are TGTGCCAGCCGTTTTGGACAAACCAATGGCTACACCTTC. It translates to CASRFGQTNGYTF.